This TCR beta chain was captured in a study of blood T cell repertoires in COVID-19 (dated by TCRdb to 2020 to 2021). For context, the study as a whole: Collaborator samples came from the United States, Italy and Spain and covered acute and convalescent phases of COVID-19. The material from the prospective study consisted of cDNA or gDNA derived from T cells, B-cell-depleted T cells, or PBMCs. Deeply sampled blood TCRbeta repertoires from subjects exposed to, actively infected with, or recovered from COVID-19 were included in the dataset. A freely available public database, intended as a resource for researchers studying the immune response to SARS-CoV-2, is where the repertoires were released. Samples were obtained from the ongoing ImmuneRACE study (first 160 participants) and from about 1,300 subjects provided by 6 global collaborators. Nearly every sample came with metadata listing a de-identified subject ID, COVID-19 status, age in years and sex. HLA class I and class II types, where available, came from metadata supplied by the sample provider rather than from assay-based typing. Study-wide conclusions, independent of this receptor: The quantity of clinical and demographic metadata differed by source and by participant and was supplied without curation.

Each collaborating institution followed its own protocols to collect whole blood in K2EDTA tubes. Collaborator samples were shipped for TCRbeta analysis as frozen whole blood, isolated PBMCs, or DNA extracted from either sample type. TCRbeta CDR3 regions were amplified from genomic DNA using the immunoSEQ Assay, a bias-controlled multiplex PCR. From the authors' description of their analysis: Within the assay, amplification of reference gene primers was used to estimate how many nucleated cells each sample contained. Sequence reads were collapsed and filtered to measure the absolute abundance of every unique TCRbeta CDR3 rearrangement. For each sample, productive Simpson clonality was calculated as the square root of Simpson's diversity index over productive rearrangements. TCRdb re-hosts the immuneACCESS table, in-frame sequences only. Its copies lack some clones; in the studies checked, an unresolved V gene accounts for under half of them, and the cause for the rest is not known. The V and J calls and clone size are taken from that table; D and trimming were inferred from the DNA. Counted in this sample were about 440,000 clones; approximately 90% of them appeared once. The top ten clonotypes cover 4% to 5.5% of the sample.

About this clone: There is no known antigen for this receptor. Base qualities are not provided; no much larger clone lies one nucleotide away.

The junction carries 14 bases between V and J, which are trimmed by 4 bases and 3 bases respectively. The CDR3 runs 16 amino acids, cysteine and phenylalanine included. The DNA shown is the 48-base CDR3, in frame from base 1. The germline V gene supplies CDR1 KGHDR and CDR2 SFDVKD. Here the chain combines TRBV24-1 and TRBJ1-4, with TRBD1 as a weak D call on 6 bases. The sample comprised peripheral blood. The clonotype was recovered from a woman in her twenties or thirties with acute or convalescent COVID-19. The sequence in DNA is TGTGCCACCAGTGACCCCCAACAGGGCTCTAATGAAAAACTGTTTTTT. Translated, it reads CATSDPQQGSNEKLFF.